Detailed here is one T cell receptor beta chain. There are 13 residues in the CDR3. Germline V gene data show CDR1 as LGHDT and CDR2 as YNNKEL (reference sequence). The V and J ends lost 4 bases and 3 bases respectively, with 10 bases between them. An amount of RNA that ranged from roughly 0.5 to 1 ug was reverse transcribed with random hexamers. One entry per CDR3 protein, called by TCRdb with MiXCR from the immunoSEQ multiplex PCR reads. The sample consists of tens of thousands of distinct CDR3 sequences, around 94% of them appearing once. The data were taken from a study of CD8 T cells in Susac syndrome.

The specimen was CD4+ T cells from PBMCs. The gene calls are TRBV3-1 and TRBJ2-7; D possibly uses TRBD1 or TRBD2 (5 bases each). This sequence originates from a human donor with Susac syndrome. This chain's CDR3 is CASSRGIDYEQYF. CDR3 nucleotides: TGTGCCAGCAGCCGGGGGATCGACTACGAGCAGTACTTC.